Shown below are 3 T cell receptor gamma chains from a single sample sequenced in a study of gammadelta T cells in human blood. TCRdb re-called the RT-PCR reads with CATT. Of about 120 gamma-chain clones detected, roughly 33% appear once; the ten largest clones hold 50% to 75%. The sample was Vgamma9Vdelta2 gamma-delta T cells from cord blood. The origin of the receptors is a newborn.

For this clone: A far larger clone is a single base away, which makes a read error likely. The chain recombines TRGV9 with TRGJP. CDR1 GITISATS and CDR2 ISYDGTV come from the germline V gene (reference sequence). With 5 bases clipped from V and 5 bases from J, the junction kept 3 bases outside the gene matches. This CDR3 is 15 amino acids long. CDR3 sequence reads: CALWVKELGKKIKVF. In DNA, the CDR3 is TGTGCCTTGTGGGTCAAAGAGTTGGGCAAAAAAATCAAGGTATTT.

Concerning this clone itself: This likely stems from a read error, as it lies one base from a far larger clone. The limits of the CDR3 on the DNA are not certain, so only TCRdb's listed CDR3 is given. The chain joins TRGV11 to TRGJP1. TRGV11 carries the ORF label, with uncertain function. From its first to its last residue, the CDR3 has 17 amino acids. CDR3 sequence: CTTVPAGVGTTGWFKIF.

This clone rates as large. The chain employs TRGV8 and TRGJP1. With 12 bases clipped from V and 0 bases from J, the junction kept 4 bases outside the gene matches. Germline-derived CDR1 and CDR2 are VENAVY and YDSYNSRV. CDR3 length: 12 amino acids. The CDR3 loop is CAGYTTGWFKIF. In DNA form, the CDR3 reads TGTGCCGGATATACCACTGGTTGGTTCAAGATATTT.